The 2 T cell receptor beta chains in this list originate from one sample, sequenced in a study of blood T cell repertoires in COVID-19. Generated by immunoSEQ multiplex PCR, the TCRdb table keeps only in-frame clones and is missing some. The sample consists of 150,000 or so clones, approximately 82% of them appearing once. Sequenced sample: PBMCs or T cells enriched from blood (not recorded which). The receptors derive from a man aged 50-60 years who had recovered from COVID-19.

The chain carries TRBV5-4 and TRBJ2-7, with D tentatively TRBD2 (6 bases). This CDR3 comprises 11 residues. The germline V gene encodes CDR1 SGHNT and CDR2 YYREEE (reference sequence). Between the trimmed V and J ends, which lost 9 bases and 2 bases, there was a span of 9 bases. CDR3 residues: CATGGAYEQYF. The DNA for the CDR3 is TGTGCCACCGGAGGGGCCTACGAGCAGTACTTC.

This chain connects TRBV5-5 to TRBJ1-4; D is perhaps TRBD1 (6 bases). Trimming stripped 4 bases from V and 8 bases from J, with 21 bases between. The CDR3 consists of 16 residues. CDR1 and CDR2 (germline): SGHKS, YYEKEE (reference sequence). This CDR3 reads CASSPIPRDKGEKLFF. The CDR3 bases are TGTGCCAGCAGCCCGATTCCCCGGGACAAAGGGGAAAAACTGTTTTTT.